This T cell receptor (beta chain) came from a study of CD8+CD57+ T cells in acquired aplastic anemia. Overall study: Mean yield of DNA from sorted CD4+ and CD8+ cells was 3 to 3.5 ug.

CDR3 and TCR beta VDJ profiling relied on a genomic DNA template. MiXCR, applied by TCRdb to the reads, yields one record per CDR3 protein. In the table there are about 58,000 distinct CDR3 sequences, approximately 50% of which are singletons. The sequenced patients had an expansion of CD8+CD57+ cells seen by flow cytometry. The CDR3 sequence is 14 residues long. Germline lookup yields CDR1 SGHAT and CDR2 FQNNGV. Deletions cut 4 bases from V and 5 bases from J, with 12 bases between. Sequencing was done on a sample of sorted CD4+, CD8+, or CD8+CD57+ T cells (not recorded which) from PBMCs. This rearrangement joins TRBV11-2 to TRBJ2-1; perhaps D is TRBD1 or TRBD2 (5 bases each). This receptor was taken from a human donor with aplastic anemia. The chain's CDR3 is CASSSRDVNNEQFF. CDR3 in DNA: TGTGCCAGCAGCTCCCGGGACGTCAACAATGAGCAGTTCTTC.